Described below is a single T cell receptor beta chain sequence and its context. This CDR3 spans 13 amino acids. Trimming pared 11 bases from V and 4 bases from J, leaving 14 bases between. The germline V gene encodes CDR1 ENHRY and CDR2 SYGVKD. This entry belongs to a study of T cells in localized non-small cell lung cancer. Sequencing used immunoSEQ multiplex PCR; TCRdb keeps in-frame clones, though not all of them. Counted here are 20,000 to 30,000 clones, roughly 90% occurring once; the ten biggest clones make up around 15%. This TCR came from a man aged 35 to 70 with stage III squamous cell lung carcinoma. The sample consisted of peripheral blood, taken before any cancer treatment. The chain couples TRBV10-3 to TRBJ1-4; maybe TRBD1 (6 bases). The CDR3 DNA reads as TGTGCCGCGGGGGGCTCGGATAATGAAAAACTGTTTTTT. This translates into CAAGGSDNEKLFF.